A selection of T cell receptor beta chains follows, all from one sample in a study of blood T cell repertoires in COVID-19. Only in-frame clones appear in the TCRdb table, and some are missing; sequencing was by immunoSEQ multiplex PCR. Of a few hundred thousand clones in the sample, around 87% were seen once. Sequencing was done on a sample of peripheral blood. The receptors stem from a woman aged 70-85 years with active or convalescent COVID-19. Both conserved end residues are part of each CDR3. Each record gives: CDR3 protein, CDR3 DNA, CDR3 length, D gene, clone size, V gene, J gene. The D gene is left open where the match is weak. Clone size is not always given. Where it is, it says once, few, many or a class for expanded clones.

CDR3 protein: CASSLAGLLNEQFF
CDR3 DNA: TGTGCCAGCAGCCTAGCGGGGTTACTCAATGAGCAGTTCTTC
CDR3 length: 14
D gene: TRBD2
clone size: -
V gene: TRBV27
J gene: TRBJ2-1

CDR3 protein: CSVGEGAGNTIYF
CDR3 DNA: TGCAGCGTTGGGGAGGGGGCTGGAAACACCATATATTTT
CDR3 length: 13
D gene: -
clone size: -
V gene: TRBV29-1
J gene: TRBJ1-3

CDR3 protein: CASSQDRGEKLFF
CDR3 DNA: TGCGCCAGCAGCCAAGATAGGGGTGAAAAACTGTTTTTT
CDR3 length: 13
D gene: -
clone size: many
V gene: TRBV4-3
J gene: TRBJ1-4

CDR3 protein: CASRQGESANTEAFF
CDR3 DNA: TGTGCCTCCCGACAGGGGGAATCGGCGAACACTGAAGCTTTCTTT
CDR3 length: 15
D gene: TRBD1
clone size: -
V gene: TRBV10-3
J gene: TRBJ1-1

CDR3 protein: CASSLIGEGKQFF
CDR3 DNA: TGTGCCAGCAGCTTAATTGGAGAAGGCAAGCAGTTCTTC
CDR3 length: 13
D gene: -
clone size: -
V gene: TRBV7-3
J gene: TRBJ2-1

CDR3 protein: CASSIDFSDSPLHF
CDR3 DNA: TGTGCCAGTAGTATAGATTTCTCCGATTCACCCCTCCACTTT
CDR3 length: 14
D gene: -
clone size: -
V gene: TRBV19
J gene: TRBJ1-6

CDR3 protein: CASGTSGGRTDTQYF
CDR3 DNA: TGTGCTAGTGGAACTAGCGGGGGGCGCACAGATACGCAGTATTTT
CDR3 length: 15
D gene: TRBD2
clone size: -
V gene: TRBV12-5
J gene: TRBJ2-3

CDR3 protein: CASSQEGVYGEQYF
CDR3 DNA: TGTGCCAGCAGCCAAGAAGGGGTATACGGCGAGCAGTACTTC
CDR3 length: 14
D gene: -
clone size: once
V gene: TRBV3-1/TRBV3-2
J gene: TRBJ2-7

CDR3 protein: CASSSTGYGETQYF
CDR3 DNA: TGTGCCAGCAGCTCGACAGGGTATGGGGAGACCCAGTACTTC
CDR3 length: 14
D gene: TRBD1
clone size: -
V gene: TRBV7-2
J gene: TRBJ2-5

CDR3 protein: CASSLRGQGVQETQYF
CDR3 DNA: TGTGCCAGCAGCTTAAGAGGACAGGGCGTCCAAGAGACCCAGTACTTC
CDR3 length: 16
D gene: TRBD1
clone size: -
V gene: TRBV7-9
J gene: TRBJ2-5

CDR3 protein: CASSQEGRDLFSSGYTF
CDR3 DNA: TGTGCCAGCAGCCAAGAAGGGAGGGATCTGTTTTCGTCTGGCTACACCTTC
CDR3 length: 17
D gene: -
clone size: once
V gene: TRBV14
J gene: TRBJ1-2

CDR3 protein: CASSDSTSGSYNEQFF
CDR3 DNA: TGCGCCAGCAGTGACTCGACTAGCGGCTCCTACAATGAGCAGTTCTTC
CDR3 length: 16
D gene: TRBD2
clone size: -
V gene: TRBV10-1
J gene: TRBJ2-1

CDR3 protein: CASSLEEAFNQPQHF
CDR3 DNA: TGTGCCAGCTCACTCGAAGAGGCCTTTAACCAGCCCCAGCATTTT
CDR3 length: 15
D gene: -
clone size: -
V gene: TRBV18
J gene: TRBJ1-5

CDR3 protein: CSVGEPRGSSGYTF
CDR3 DNA: TGCAGCGTGGGGGAGCCCAGGGGGAGTAGTGGCTACACCTTC
CDR3 length: 14
D gene: TRBD1
clone size: -
V gene: TRBV29-1
J gene: TRBJ1-2

CDR3 protein: CASTSGLNSLNSGNTIYF
CDR3 DNA: TGTGCCAGCACGAGCGGACTAAACTCGTTGAACTCTGGAAACACCATATATTTT
CDR3 length: 18
D gene: -
clone size: few
V gene: TRBV9
J gene: TRBJ1-3

CDR3 protein: CASSLEARSSYNEQFF
CDR3 DNA: TGTGCCAGCAGCTTAGAGGCGCGGAGCTCCTACAATGAGCAGTTCTTC
CDR3 length: 16
D gene: -
clone size: -
V gene: TRBV7-9
J gene: TRBJ2-1

CDR3 protein: CASSETDTEAFF
CDR3 DNA: TGTGCCAGCAGCGAAACAGACACTGAAGCTTTCTTT
CDR3 length: 12
D gene: -
clone size: -
V gene: TRBV6-2/TRBV6-3
J gene: TRBJ1-1

CDR3 protein: CASSFTSRNQPQHF
CDR3 DNA: TGTGCCAGTAGTTTTACATCTCGCAATCAGCCCCAGCATTTT
CDR3 length: 14
D gene: -
clone size: -
V gene: TRBV19
J gene: TRBJ1-5

CDR3 protein: CSVRTGQGDTQYF
CDR3 DNA: TGCAGCGTGAGGACAGGGCAAGGAGATACGCAGTATTTT
CDR3 length: 13
D gene: TRBD1
clone size: -
V gene: TRBV29-1
J gene: TRBJ2-3

CDR3 protein: CATSGAGVLNTEAFF
CDR3 DNA: TGTGCCACCAGTGGGGCAGGGGTCTTGAACACTGAAGCTTTCTTT
CDR3 length: 15
D gene: -
clone size: -
V gene: TRBV24-1
J gene: TRBJ1-1

CDR3 protein: CARSLESDTEAFF
CDR3 DNA: TGTGCCAGAAGCTTGGAGTCAGACACTGAAGCTTTCTTT
CDR3 length: 13
D gene: -
clone size: -
V gene: TRBV5-3
J gene: TRBJ1-1

CDR3 protein: CASSTRGGLVRGTHGYTF
CDR3 DNA: TGTGCCAGCAGCACCCGGGGGGGGCTGGTTCGAGGGACTCATGGCTACACCTTC
CDR3 length: 18
D gene: -
clone size: few
V gene: TRBV7-8
J gene: TRBJ1-2

CDR3 protein: CAISESAGRDLNEKLFF
CDR3 DNA: TGTGCCATCAGTGAGTCGGCAGGGAGGGACCTTAATGAAAAACTGTTTTTT
CDR3 length: 17
D gene: -
clone size: -
V gene: TRBV10-3
J gene: TRBJ1-4

CDR3 protein: CASRSDGQGLYGYTF
CDR3 DNA: TGTGCCAGCAGATCAGACGGACAGGGACTTTATGGCTACACCTTC
CDR3 length: 15
D gene: TRBD1
clone size: -
V gene: TRBV6-5
J gene: TRBJ1-2

CDR3 protein: CASTLHRELSPLHF
CDR3 DNA: TGTGCCAGCACCCTACACAGGGAACTATCGCCCCTCCACTTT
CDR3 length: 14
D gene: -
clone size: -
V gene: TRBV2
J gene: TRBJ1-6

CDR3 protein: CASSVTDSVETQYF
CDR3 DNA: TGTGCCAGCAGCGTGACCGACAGCGTAGAGACCCAGTACTTC
CDR3 length: 14
D gene: -
clone size: -
V gene: TRBV9
J gene: TRBJ2-5

CDR3 protein: CASSETTYTDTQYF
CDR3 DNA: TGCGCCAGCAGTGAGACCACCTACACAGATACGCAGTATTTT
CDR3 length: 14
D gene: -
clone size: -
V gene: TRBV10-2
J gene: TRBJ2-3

CDR3 protein: CSASRGSNQPQHF
CDR3 DNA: TGCAGTGCTAGTCGAGGGAGCAATCAGCCCCAGCATTTT
CDR3 length: 13
D gene: -
clone size: once
V gene: TRBV20-1
J gene: TRBJ1-5

CDR3 protein: CATEEGEKLFF
CDR3 DNA: TGTGCCACGGAGGAGGGAGAAAAACTGTTTTTT
CDR3 length: 11
D gene: -
clone size: -
V gene: TRBV2
J gene: TRBJ1-4

CDR3 protein: CASSLARAEQYF
CDR3 DNA: TGCGCCAGCAGCTTGGCTCGAGCCGAGCAGTACTTC
CDR3 length: 12
D gene: -
clone size: -
V gene: TRBV5-1
J gene: TRBJ2-7

CDR3 protein: CASQGGGEEKLFF
CDR3 DNA: TGTGCCAGCCAGGGGGGAGGAGAAGAAAAACTGTTTTTT
CDR3 length: 13
D gene: TRBD1
clone size: -
V gene: TRBV28
J gene: TRBJ1-4

CDR3 protein: CASSRPNRDLTDTQYF
CDR3 DNA: TGTGCCAGTAGTAGACCTAACAGGGACCTCACAGATACGCAGTATTTT
CDR3 length: 16
D gene: -
clone size: -
V gene: TRBV19
J gene: TRBJ2-3

CDR3 protein: CSIRTGGESTEAFF
CDR3 DNA: TGCAGCATCCGGACAGGGGGCGAGAGCACTGAAGCTTTCTTT
CDR3 length: 14
D gene: TRBD1
clone size: once
V gene: TRBV29-1
J gene: TRBJ1-1

CDR3 protein: CASSQDRGYGYTF
CDR3 DNA: TGCGCCAGCAGCCAAGATCGCGGCTATGGCTACACCTTC
CDR3 length: 13
D gene: -
clone size: -
V gene: TRBV4-3
J gene: TRBJ1-2

CDR3 protein: CASSLEVWGANYGYTF
CDR3 DNA: TGTGCCAGCAGCTTAGAGGTATGGGGAGCTAACTATGGCTACACCTTC
CDR3 length: 16
D gene: -
clone size: -
V gene: TRBV7-2
J gene: TRBJ1-2

CDR3 protein: CASTPFRNTEAFF
CDR3 DNA: TGTGCCAGTACCCCCTTTAGGAACACTGAAGCTTTCTTT
CDR3 length: 13
D gene: -
clone size: -
V gene: TRBV19
J gene: TRBJ1-1

CDR3 protein: CASSYWGPMNTEAFF
CDR3 DNA: TGTGCCAGCAGTTATTGGGGCCCCATGAACACTGAAGCTTTCTTT
CDR3 length: 15
D gene: -
clone size: -
V gene: TRBV6-5
J gene: TRBJ1-1

CDR3 protein: CATTVVGVTEAFF
CDR3 DNA: TGTGCCACAACCGTCGTCGGGGTAACTGAAGCTTTCTTT
CDR3 length: 13
D gene: -
clone size: once
V gene: TRBV19
J gene: TRBJ1-1

CDR3 protein: CASRRDRRSPLHF
CDR3 DNA: TGTGCCAGTAGACGGGACAGGAGGTCACCCCTCCACTTT
CDR3 length: 13
D gene: TRBD1
clone size: -
V gene: TRBV19
J gene: TRBJ1-6

CDR3 protein: CASSPSSTANYGYTF
CDR3 DNA: TGTGCCAGCAGCCCCTCGAGCACCGCTAACTATGGCTACACCTTC
CDR3 length: 15
D gene: -
clone size: -
V gene: TRBV5-6
J gene: TRBJ1-2

CDR3 protein: CSVEDLKPPREAFF
CDR3 DNA: TGCAGCGTTGAAGATCTTAAGCCCCCCCGTGAAGCTTTCTTT
CDR3 length: 14
D gene: -
clone size: few
V gene: TRBV29-1
J gene: TRBJ1-1

CDR3 protein: CASSPLPSGGADTQYF
CDR3 DNA: TGTGCCAGCAGCCCCCTGCCTAGCGGGGGTGCAGATACGCAGTATTTT
CDR3 length: 16
D gene: TRBD2
clone size: -
V gene: TRBV4-2
J gene: TRBJ2-3

CDR3 protein: CASSYSRGTGELFF
CDR3 DNA: TGTGCCAGCAGCTATTCGCGGGGCACCGGGGAGCTGTTTTTT
CDR3 length: 14
D gene: -
clone size: -
V gene: TRBV7-9
J gene: TRBJ2-2

CDR3 protein: CASSHSGDTDTQYF
CDR3 DNA: TGCGCCAGCTCCCATAGCGGGGACACAGATACGCAGTATTTT
CDR3 length: 14
D gene: TRBD2
clone size: -
V gene: TRBV5-1
J gene: TRBJ2-3

CDR3 protein: CASSLGDSVGPQHF
CDR3 DNA: TGTGCCAGCAGCTTAGGGGACAGCGTTGGACCCCAGCATTTT
CDR3 length: 14
D gene: TRBD1
clone size: -
V gene: TRBV7-9
J gene: TRBJ1-5

CDR3 protein: CASSQDPGTENADTQYF
CDR3 DNA: TGCGCCAGCAGCCAAGACCCCGGGACTGAAAACGCAGATACGCAGTATTTT
CDR3 length: 17
D gene: -
clone size: -
V gene: TRBV4-1
J gene: TRBJ2-3

CDR3 protein: CASSIQGNYGYTF
CDR3 DNA: TGTGCCAGTAGTATACAGGGAAACTATGGCTACACCTTC
CDR3 length: 13
D gene: -
clone size: -
V gene: TRBV19
J gene: TRBJ1-2

CDR3 protein: CASSESFSGTANPYGYTF
CDR3 DNA: TGTGCCAGCAGTGAGAGTTTTTCCGGGACAGCAAATCCCTATGGCTACACCTTC
CDR3 length: 18
D gene: TRBD1
clone size: few
V gene: TRBV6-4
J gene: TRBJ1-2

CDR3 protein: CASSLAGTGETQYF
CDR3 DNA: TGTGCCAGCAGCTTAGCCGGGACAGGAGAGACCCAGTACTTC
CDR3 length: 14
D gene: TRBD1
clone size: -
V gene: TRBV7-6
J gene: TRBJ2-5

CDR3 protein: CASSSRTKNRLGELFF
CDR3 DNA: TGCGCCAGCAGCTCCCGAACCAAAAACAGGTTAGGGGAGCTGTTTTTT
CDR3 length: 16
D gene: -
clone size: -
V gene: TRBV4-1
J gene: TRBJ2-2

CDR3 protein: CASSAGLLNEQFF
CDR3 DNA: TGCGCCAGCAGTGCGGGACTCCTCAATGAGCAGTTCTTC
CDR3 length: 13
D gene: -
clone size: -
V gene: TRBV10-1
J gene: TRBJ2-1

CDR3 protein: CASSRGQGGTEAFF
CDR3 DNA: TGTGCCAGCAGCCGTGGACAGGGGGGTACTGAAGCTTTCTTT
CDR3 length: 14
D gene: TRBD1
clone size: -
V gene: TRBV11-2
J gene: TRBJ1-1

CDR3 protein: CASSPDPKGVEQYF
CDR3 DNA: TGTGCCAGCTCACCCGACCCAAAAGGGGTTGAGCAGTACTTC
CDR3 length: 14
D gene: -
clone size: once
V gene: TRBV18
J gene: TRBJ2-7

CDR3 protein: CASSIRTGPSEQYF
CDR3 DNA: TGTGCCAGCAGCATCCGGACAGGGCCGTCCGAGCAGTACTTC
CDR3 length: 14
D gene: TRBD1
clone size: -
V gene: TRBV13
J gene: TRBJ2-7

CDR3 protein: CASSIGANTGELFF
CDR3 DNA: TGTGCCAGCAGTATAGGGGCGAACACCGGGGAGCTGTTTTTT
CDR3 length: 14
D gene: -
clone size: -
V gene: TRBV11-2
J gene: TRBJ2-2

CDR3 protein: CASSQEETTLPGELFF
CDR3 DNA: TGTGCCAGCAGCCAAGAAGAGACTACCCTACCCGGGGAGCTGTTTTTT
CDR3 length: 16
D gene: -
clone size: -
V gene: TRBV3-1/TRBV3-2
J gene: TRBJ2-2

CDR3 protein: CASSQDSRGPPYEQYF
CDR3 DNA: TGCGCCAGCAGCCAAGATAGTCGCGGTCCTCCCTACGAGCAGTACTTC
CDR3 length: 16
D gene: -
clone size: -
V gene: TRBV4-3
J gene: TRBJ2-7

CDR3 protein: CASRTPSRDRVKQPQHF
CDR3 DNA: TGTGCCAGCAGGACGCCTTCCCGAGACAGGGTCAAACAGCCCCAGCATTTT
CDR3 length: 17
D gene: -
clone size: -
V gene: TRBV21-1
J gene: TRBJ1-5

CDR3 protein: CASSTQGGNQPQHF
CDR3 DNA: TGCGCCAGCAGTACTCAGGGTGGGAATCAGCCCCAGCATTTT
CDR3 length: 14
D gene: -
clone size: -
V gene: TRBV10-2
J gene: TRBJ1-5